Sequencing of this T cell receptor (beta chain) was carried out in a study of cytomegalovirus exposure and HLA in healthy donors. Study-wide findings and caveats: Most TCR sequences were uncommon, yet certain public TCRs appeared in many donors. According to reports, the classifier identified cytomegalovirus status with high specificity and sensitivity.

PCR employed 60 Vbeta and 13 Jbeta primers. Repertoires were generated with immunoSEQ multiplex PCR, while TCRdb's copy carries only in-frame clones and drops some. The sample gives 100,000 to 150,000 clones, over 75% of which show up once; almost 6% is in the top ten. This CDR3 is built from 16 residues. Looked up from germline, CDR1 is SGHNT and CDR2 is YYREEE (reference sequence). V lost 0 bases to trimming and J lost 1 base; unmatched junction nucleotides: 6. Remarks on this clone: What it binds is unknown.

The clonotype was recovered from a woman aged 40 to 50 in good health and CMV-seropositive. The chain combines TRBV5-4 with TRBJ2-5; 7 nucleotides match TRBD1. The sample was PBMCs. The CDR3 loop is CASSLEGARFQETQYF. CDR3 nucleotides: TGTGCCAGCAGCTTGGAGGGGGCGCGGTTCCAAGAGACCCAGTACTTC.